Listed below are T cell receptor beta chains from one sample, sequenced in a study of shared clonotypes between healthy human individuals. The repertoire was sequenced with immunoSEQ multiplex PCR; TCRdb's copy has only in-frame clones and lacks some. The sample has around 530,000 clones, around three quarters seen once. The sequencing sample was made of PBMCs. These receptors came from a woman between 35 and 50 years old in good health. Some clones in this sample may be carry-over from other donors' samples. The CDR3 runs from the conserved cysteine through the conserved F or W. A D gene is named only where the DNA matches it firmly. Clone size is stated in some rows and not others, as once, few, many or a class when expanded.

j_call | d_call | v_call | clone_size | cdr3_aa | cdr3_nt
TRBJ1-2 | TRBD1 | TRBV5-4 | NA | CASSRGREDYGYTF | TGTGCCAGCAGTAGGGGGCGGGAAGACTATGGCTACACCTTC
TRBJ2-1 | TRBD1 | TRBV10-2 | many | CASKRDRSYNEQFF | TGCGCCAGCAAAAGGGACAGATCCTACAATGAGCAGTTCTTC
TRBJ2-5 | NA | TRBV27 | NA | CASRPHWGEETQYF | TGTGCCAGCCGTCCCCATTGGGGGGAAGAGACCCAGTACTTC
TRBJ2-6 | NA | TRBV9 | NA | CASSPRSGANVLTF | TGTGCCAGCAGCCCCCGGTCTGGGGCCAACGTCCTGACTTTC
TRBJ2-7 | TRBD1 | TRBV11-2 | NA | CASSQDRGEQYF | TGTGCCAGCAGCCAGGACAGGGGCGAGCAGTACTTC
TRBJ1-3 | NA | TRBV6-1 | NA | CASSEAGHSGNTIYF | TGTGCCAGCAGTGAAGCAGGGCACTCTGGAAACACCATATATTTT
TRBJ2-5 | NA | TRBV18 | NA | CASSPPTFRETQYF | TGTGCCAGCTCACCACCCACATTTAGGGAGACCCAGTACTTC
TRBJ2-7 | NA | TRBV7-2 | once | CASRLSQGIRYEQYF | TGTGCCAGCAGGTTGAGCCAAGGGATCCGGTACGAGCAGTACTTC
TRBJ2-7 | TRBD1 | TRBV19 | NA | CASSFRAGGYEQYF | TGTGCCAGTAGTTTTAGGGCAGGGGGTTACGAGCAGTACTTC
TRBJ1-4 | TRBD1 | TRBV5-4 | NA | CASSAPGQGIAKLFF | TGTGCCAGCAGCGCACCGGGACAGGGGATCGCAAAACTGTTTTTT
TRBJ2-1 | NA | TRBV11-1 | NA | CASSSNTYNEQFF | TGTGCCAGCAGTAGTAACACCTACAATGAGCAGTTCTTC
TRBJ2-1 | TRBD2 | TRBV29-1 | NA | CSVSWTRGEQFF | TGCAGCGTTTCCTGGACTAGAGGTGAGCAGTTCTTC
TRBJ2-1 | TRBD2 | TRBV28 | once | CASSIGLVNEQFF | TGTGCCAGCAGTATCGGACTAGTCAATGAGCAGTTCTTC
TRBJ1-4 | NA | TRBV5-1 | NA | CASSLLGLGQVNEKLFF | TGCGCCAGCAGCTTGTTGGGATTGGGACAAGTTAATGAAAAACTGTTTTTT
TRBJ2-7 | NA | TRBV29-1 | NA | CSVQRDRSSYEQYF | TGCAGCGTGCAGCGGGACAGGAGCTCCTACGAGCAGTACTTC
TRBJ2-3 | TRBD1 | TRBV7-9 | NA | CASSVRDRADTQYF | TGTGCCAGCAGCGTCCGGGACAGGGCTGATACGCAGTATTTT
TRBJ1-4 | NA | TRBV5-4 | NA | CASSRLAGSQEKLFF | TGTGCCAGCAGCCGTTTGGCAGGGTCACAAGAAAAACTGTTTTTT
TRBJ2-5 | NA | TRBV7-6 | few | CASSQTHSAETQYF | TGTGCCAGCAGCCAGACCCACTCAGCGGAGACCCAGTACTTC
TRBJ2-2 | NA | TRBV5-1 | NA | CASSPRVGGENTGELFF | TGCGCCAGCAGCCCCCGGGTCGGCGGGGAGAACACCGGGGAGCTGTTTTTT
TRBJ2-7 | NA | TRBV30 | NA | CAWSGGSSYEQYF | TGTGCCTGGAGTGGGGGAAGCTCCTACGAGCAGTACTTC
TRBJ2-5 | TRBD1 | TRBV4-3 | NA | CASSQSGTGDRKTQYF | TGCGCCAGCAGCCAATCCGGGACAGGGGATCGAAAGACCCAGTACTTC
TRBJ2-7 | TRBD2 | TRBV18 | NA | CASSPGRVPYEQYF | TGTGCCAGCTCACCAGGGAGGGTCCCCTACGAGCAGTACTTC
TRBJ2-3 | TRBD1 | TRBV7-9 | NA | CASSLMRGREDTQYF | TGTGCCAGCAGCTTAATGAGGGGGCGAGAAGATACGCAGTATTTT
TRBJ1-4 | NA | TRBV28 | NA | CASRGERRENEKLFF | TGTGCCAGCAGGGGAGAACGCAGGGAGAATGAAAAACTGTTTTTT
TRBJ2-7 | TRBD2 | TRBV10-1 | NA | CASSGGGLDEQYF | TGCGCCAGCAGTGGCGGGGGGCTGGACGAGCAGTACTTC
TRBJ2-7 | NA | TRBV4-3 | NA | CASSQDPSSPSYEQYF | TGCGCCAGCAGCCAAGATCCTAGCTCCCCCTCCTACGAGCAGTACTTC
TRBJ2-7 | TRBD2 | TRBV2 | once | CARGLAGEQYF | TGTGCCAGGGGACTAGCGGGCGAGCAGTACTTC
TRBJ1-2 | TRBD1 | TRBV28 | NA | CASSPPRQGANYGYTF | TGTGCCAGCAGTCCGCCCCGACAGGGAGCTAACTATGGCTACACCTTC
TRBJ2-7 | NA | TRBV19 | NA | CASSIGTAGYNEQYF | TGTGCCAGTAGTATAGGGACCGCGGGATACAACGAGCAGTACTTC
TRBJ2-5 | TRBD1 | TRBV5-1 | NA | CASSRQGAQQETQYF | TGCGCCAGCAGCAGACAGGGGGCGCAGCAAGAGACCCAGTACTTC
TRBJ2-1 | TRBD2 | TRBV5-1 | few | CASSATSGFSYNEQFF | TGCGCCAGCAGCGCGACTAGCGGGTTCTCCTACAATGAGCAGTTCTTC
TRBJ2-7 | NA | TRBV6-6 | NA | CASSSGTVNSEQYF | TGTGCCAGCAGTAGCGGGACAGTTAACAGCGAGCAGTACTTC
TRBJ1-4 | TRBD1 | TRBV28 | NA | CASRRQGSEKLFF | TGTGCCAGCAGGAGACAGGGGTCTGAAAAACTGTTTTTT
TRBJ2-1 | NA | TRBV6-1 | NA | CASSEDSEQFF | TGTGCCAGCAGTGAGGACAGTGAGCAGTTCTTC
TRBJ1-4 | NA | TRBV28 | few | CASSWGLVTNEKLFF | TGTGCCAGCAGTTGGGGGTTGGTAACTAATGAAAAACTGTTTTTT
TRBJ2-5 | NA | TRBV7-6 | NA | CASSLAGGETQYF | TGTGCCAGCAGCTTAGCGGGCGGAGAGACCCAGTACTTC
TRBJ2-3 | NA | TRBV27 | NA | CASSLGRGTDTQYF | TGTGCCAGCAGTTTGGGGCGGGGCACAGATACGCAGTATTTT
TRBJ2-7 | TRBD1 | TRBV28 | NA | CASSHGTGPSLYEQYF | TGTGCCAGCAGTCACGGGACAGGTCCCTCCCTCTACGAGCAGTACTTC
TRBJ2-7 | NA | TRBV6-7 | NA | CASSYSSQSYEQYF | TGTGCCAGCAGTTACTCATCCCAAAGCTACGAGCAGTACTTC
TRBJ2-3 | TRBD2 | TRBV25-1 | NA | CASSFASGGTDTQYF | TGTGCCAGCAGTTTCGCTAGCGGAGGCACAGATACGCAGTATTTT
TRBJ2-1 | NA | TRBV7-3 | NA | CASSLLGSGAYNEQFF | TGTGCCAGCAGCTTGTTGGGTTCGGGGGCGTACAATGAGCAGTTCTTC
TRBJ1-1 | NA | TRBV18 | NA | CASSPLRGLDTEAFF | TGTGCCAGCTCACCCCTTAGGGGACTCGACACTGAAGCTTTCTTT
TRBJ2-3 | TRBD2 | TRBV30 | few | CAWTSGSPDTQYF | TGTGCCTGGACTAGCGGGAGCCCAGATACGCAGTATTTT
TRBJ2-2 | NA | TRBV29-1 | NA | CSVAPGQNTGELFF | TGCAGCGTTGCCCCGGGACAGAACACCGGGGAGCTGTTTTTT
TRBJ2-2 | NA | TRBV19 | NA | CASSLTHRDRGAGELFF | TGTGCCAGTAGTCTCACACACCGGGACCGGGGTGCCGGGGAGCTGTTTTTT
TRBJ2-6 | TRBD2 | TRBV9 | NA | CASSASRGLAINSGANVLTF | TGTGCCAGCAGCGCCTCCAGGGGACTAGCGATAAACTCTGGGGCCAACGTCCTGACTTTC
TRBJ2-1 | NA | TRBV6-5 | NA | CASSNPGGNEQFF | TGTGCCAGCAGTAACCCAGGGGGGAATGAGCAGTTCTTC
TRBJ2-7 | NA | TRBV4-2 | NA | CASSQDRGSYEQYF | TGTGCCAGCAGCCAAGATAGAGGCTCCTACGAGCAGTACTTC
TRBJ2-7 | NA | TRBV7-2 | once | CASSLTGSSYEQYF | TGTGCCAGCAGCTTAACCGGGAGCTCCTACGAGCAGTACTTC
TRBJ1-1 | TRBD1 | TRBV6-5 | NA | CASSYTGGGLTEAFF | TGTGCCAGCAGTTACACAGGGGGCGGTCTTACTGAAGCTTTCTTT
TRBJ2-2 | TRBD2 | TRBV10-1 | many | CARPPAASGRRYTGELFF | TGCGCCCGCCCGCCGGCGGCTAGCGGGAGGCGGTACACCGGGGAGCTGTTTTTT
TRBJ2-1 | NA | TRBV29-1 | NA | CSPGRGNEQFF | TGCAGCCCCGGCCGGGGAAATGAGCAGTTCTTC
TRBJ2-2 | NA | TRBV4-1 | NA | CASSHHRQGSGGELFF | TGCGCCAGCAGCCACCACAGGCAGGGGAGTGGCGGGGAGCTGTTTTTT